The rows below give T cell receptor beta chains drawn from one sample of a study of T cell responses to AZD1222 COVID-19 vaccine. Method: immunoSEQ multiplex PCR; TCRdb's copy keeps in-frame clones and lacks some. The profile shows 140,000 or so clones, around 92% of them singletons. The sequenced sample was peripheral blood, obtained on day 0 of AZD1222 vaccination. These TCRs come from an adult in good health. CDR3s include the opening cysteine and the closing phenylalanine or tryptophan. The order of the fields is clone size, J gene, CDR3 length, D gene, V gene, CDR3 protein, CDR3 DNA. D genes are given only for firm matches. Clone size, where shown, is once, few, many, or a class for clones that have expanded.

clone_size: few
j_call: TRBJ2-3
cdr3_length: 14
d_call: .
v_call: TRBV29-1
cdr3_aa: CSVDPDRGTDTQYF
cdr3_nt: TGCAGCGTTGATCCGGACAGAGGCACAGATACGCAGTATTTT

clone_size: .
j_call: TRBJ2-7
cdr3_length: 15
d_call: TRBD2
v_call: TRBV6-5
cdr3_aa: CASRGLAGSSYEQYF
cdr3_nt: TGTGCCAGCAGAGGACTAGCGGGGAGCTCCTACGAGCAGTACTTC

clone_size: once
j_call: TRBJ2-7
cdr3_length: 17
d_call: TRBD1
v_call: TRBV4-3
cdr3_aa: CASSQEQGVPEAYEQYF
cdr3_nt: TGCGCCAGCAGCCAGGAACAGGGGGTGCCCGAAGCCTACGAGCAGTACTTC

clone_size: .
j_call: TRBJ2-2
cdr3_length: 14
d_call: .
v_call: TRBV7-2
cdr3_aa: CASSLAAATGELFF
cdr3_nt: TGTGCCAGCAGCTTAGCGGCAGCCACCGGGGAGCTGTTTTTT

clone_size: once
j_call: TRBJ2-2
cdr3_length: 15
d_call: .
v_call: TRBV5-6
cdr3_aa: CASSLVPSLTGELFF
cdr3_nt: TGTGCCAGCAGCTTGGTCCCCTCCCTTACCGGGGAGCTGTTTTTT

clone_size: .
j_call: TRBJ2-7
cdr3_length: 14
d_call: .
v_call: TRBV7-2
cdr3_aa: CASSLSGPGREQYF
cdr3_nt: TGTGCCAGCAGCTTAAGTGGGCCGGGGCGCGAGCAGTACTTC

clone_size: once
j_call: TRBJ1-1
cdr3_length: 14
d_call: .
v_call: TRBV27
cdr3_aa: CASSFQGRYTEAFF
cdr3_nt: TGTGCCAGCAGTTTTCAGGGGAGGTATACTGAAGCTTTCTTT

clone_size: once
j_call: TRBJ2-1
cdr3_length: 12
d_call: .
v_call: TRBV6-6
cdr3_aa: CASSSGINEQFF
cdr3_nt: TGTGCCAGCAGTTCGGGGATCAATGAGCAGTTCTTC

clone_size: .
j_call: TRBJ1-1
cdr3_length: 16
d_call: .
v_call: TRBV7-8
cdr3_aa: CASSFPRVLVNTEAFF
cdr3_nt: TGTGCCAGCAGCTTCCCCCGGGTCCTGGTGAACACTGAAGCTTTCTTT

clone_size: .
j_call: TRBJ1-6
cdr3_length: 15
d_call: .
v_call: TRBV5-1
cdr3_aa: CASSLAGDRNSPLHF
cdr3_nt: TGCGCCAGCAGCTTGGCGGGGGATAGGAATTCACCCCTCCACTTT

clone_size: .
j_call: TRBJ1-2
cdr3_length: 15
d_call: TRBD1
v_call: TRBV19
cdr3_aa: CASSIGTGADYGYTF
cdr3_nt: TGTGCCAGTAGTATAGGGACAGGGGCAGACTATGGCTACACCTTC

clone_size: .
j_call: TRBJ1-6
cdr3_length: 12
d_call: .
v_call: TRBV5-5
cdr3_aa: CASSFLGAPLHF
cdr3_nt: TGTGCCAGCAGCTTTCTGGGGGCACCCCTCCACTTT